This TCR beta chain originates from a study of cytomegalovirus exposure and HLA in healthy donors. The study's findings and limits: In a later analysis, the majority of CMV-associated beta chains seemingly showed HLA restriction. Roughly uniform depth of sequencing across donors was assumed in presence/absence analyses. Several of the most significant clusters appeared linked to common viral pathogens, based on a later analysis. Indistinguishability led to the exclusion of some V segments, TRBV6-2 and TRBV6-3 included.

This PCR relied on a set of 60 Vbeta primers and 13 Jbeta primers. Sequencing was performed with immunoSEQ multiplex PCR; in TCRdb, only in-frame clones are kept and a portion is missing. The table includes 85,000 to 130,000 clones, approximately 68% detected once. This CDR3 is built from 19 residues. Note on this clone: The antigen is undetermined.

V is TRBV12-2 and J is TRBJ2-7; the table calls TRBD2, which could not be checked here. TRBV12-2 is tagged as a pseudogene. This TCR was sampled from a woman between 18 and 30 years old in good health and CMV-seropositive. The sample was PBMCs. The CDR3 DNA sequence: TGTGCAAGTCGCTTATCTACTAGCGGAATTTTTAAACCCTCCTACGAGCAGTACTTC. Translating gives CASRLSTSGIFKPSYEQYF.